The 8 T cell receptor beta chains given below trace back to one sample, sequenced in a study of cytomegalovirus exposure and HLA in healthy donors. The PCR employed 60 Vbeta primers together with 13 Jbeta primers. The data were produced by immunoSEQ multiplex PCR, yet TCRdb's version contains in-frame clones alone and is incomplete. This sample's clone table lists under 60,000 clones. What was sequenced was PBMCs. The receptor source for this set is a woman in her thirties in good health and CMV-seropositive.

This chain uses TRBV7-3 with TRBJ2-2; 11 bases match TRBD2. The germline gives CDR1 SGHTA, CDR2 FQGTGA. This CDR3 has 16 amino acids. J lost 9 bases, V lost 4 bases, and 10 bases had no gene match. The CDR3 region has the DNA TGTGCCAGCAGCTCCCGGACTAGCGGGCGCAACAGGGAGCTGTTTTTT. As protein: CASSSRTSGRNRELFF.

The chain joins TRBV2 to TRBJ2-5; a weak D match, TRBD2 (5 bases). CDR1 is SNHLY and CDR2 is FYNNEI in the germline V gene. V was cut by 5 bases and J by 3 bases, with 13 bases left in between. The CDR3 consists of 14 residues. As DNA, the CDR3 is TGTGCCAGCAGTCCTGGACTGGCAAAAGAGACCCAGTACTTC. It translates to CASSPGLAKETQYF. Full variable domain (rest looked up from reference TRBV2 and TRBJ2-5): EPEVTQTPSHQVTQMGQEVILRCVPISNHLYFYWYRQILGQKVEFLVSFYNNEISEKSEIFDDQFSVERPDGSNFTLKIRSTKLEDSAMYFCASSPGLAKETQYFGPGTRLLVL.

The genes are TRBV7-9 and TRBJ1-4; perhaps TRBD1 as D (6 bases). CDR1 SEHNR and CDR2 FQNEAQ come from the germline V gene (reference sequence). This CDR3 has 13 residues. V shed 2 bases and J shed 7 bases, with 8 bases lying between them. The chain's CDR3 is CASSLRGSEKLFF. The CDR3 DNA reads as TGTGCCAGCAGCTTAAGGGGGAGTGAAAAACTGTTTTTT.

The chain couples TRBV29-1 to TRBJ1-1, with TRBD1 matching over 9 bases. Germline CDR1 SQVTM, CDR2 ANQGSEA. CDR3 length: 13 amino acids. Germline trimming cut 6 bases from V and 4 bases from J; bases unmatched to any gene: 6. CDR3 amino acids: CSVAPTGGTEAFF. The CDR3 nucleotides are TGCAGCGTAGCACCGACAGGGGGCACTGAAGCTTTCTTT.

The rearrangement links TRBV28 to TRBJ2-5, with 12 bases that match TRBD2. There are 18 residues in the CDR3. Germline trimming cut 7 bases from V and 1 base from J; bases unmatched to any gene: 13. Per the germline V gene, CDR1 is MDHEN and CDR2 is SYDVKM. The DNA for the CDR3 is TGTGCCAGCACCCCGGGTGGGCTACTAGCGGGGGGCCAAGAGACCCAGTACTTC. Translating it yields CASTPGGLLAGGQETQYF.

The chain recombines TRBV7-9 with TRBJ2-5; 7 bases map to TRBD2. The ends lost 3 bases at V and 4 bases at J; junction bases unmatched: 11. The CDR3 consists of 16 residues. Germline-derived CDR1 and CDR2 are SEHNR and FQNEAQ (reference sequence). DNA of the CDR3: TGTGCCAGCAGCTTGGGTTGGCTAGCGGACGGAGAGACCCAGTACTTC. Its protein product is CASSLGWLADGETQYF.

The DNA of the CDR3 is TGTGCCTGGAGTGGGACTAGCGGGGGTTCCTTAGATACGCAGTATTTT. Amino acids: CAWSGTSGGSLDTQYF. The V call is TRBV30, the J call TRBJ2-3; TRBD2 matches at 13 bases. The V and J ends lost 1 base and 5 bases, in that order; junction bases with no gene match: 6. This CDR3 spans 16 amino acids. CDR1 is GTSNPN and CDR2 is SVGIG in the germline V gene (reference sequence).

This chain uses TRBV30 with TRBJ2-7; 9 nucleotides align to TRBD1. This CDR3 comprises 12 residues. V gave up 5 bases and J gave up 5 bases; unmatched junction bases: 4. Germline CDR1 is GTSNPN and CDR2 is SVGIG (reference sequence). CDR3 sequence reads: CAWGDRVHEQYF. The CDR3 nucleotides are TGTGCCTGGGGGGACAGGGTCCACGAGCAGTACTTC.